These 29 T cell receptor beta chains originate from one sample sequenced in a study of cytomegalovirus exposure and HLA in healthy donors. This PCR relied on a set of 60 Vbeta primers and 13 Jbeta primers. Data came from immunoSEQ multiplex PCR; TCRdb stores just in-frame clones and leaves some out. The data show 85,000 to 120,000 clones, 75% seen once. The specimen was PBMCs. The receptors here all came from a male donor in good health and CMV-seropositive.

The chain has TRBV9 and TRBJ1-5, with D uncertain. Between the trimmed V and J ends, which lost 7 bases and 0 bases, there was a span of 11 bases. CDR1 is SGDLS and CDR2 is YYNGEE in the germline V gene. This CDR3 is built from 14 residues. This chain's CDR3 is CASGEGPSNQPQHF. Here the CDR3 DNA reads TGTGCCAGCGGGGAGGGTCCTAGCAATCAGCCCCAGCATTTT.

V is TRBV6-5 and J is TRBJ2-7; 13 positions match TRBD2. Unmatched junction bases numbered 5, after V lost 5 bases and J lost 4 bases. The CDR3 consists of 15 residues. Germline-derived CDR1 and CDR2 are MNHEY and SVGAGI. The CDR3 here is CASSPELAGGYEQYF. The CDR3 nucleotides read TGTGCCAGCAGTCCCGAACTAGCGGGAGGGTACGAGCAGTACTTC.

The CDR3 is CASGGTVFNEKLFF. Here the CDR3 DNA reads TGTGCCAGCGGGGGGACGGTCTTTAATGAAAAACTGTTTTTT. The chain couples TRBV27 to TRBJ1-4; possibly TRBD1 for D (5 bases). This CDR3 is built from 14 residues. Germline CDR1 reads MNHEY; CDR2 reads SMNVEV (reference sequence). Trimming pared 8 bases from V and 4 bases from J, leaving 14 bases between.

This clone was detected a few times. V gene TRBV6-6 combines with J gene TRBJ1-1, with 10 positions matching TRBD1. V trimming: 7 bases; J trimming: 4 bases; junction bases outside the gene matches: 6. Germline values: CDR1 MNHNY, CDR2 SVGAGI (reference sequence). This CDR3 is built from 14 residues. CDR3 residues: CASTDRGPATEAFF. CDR3 bases: TGTGCCAGCACCGACAGGGGGCCGGCCACTGAAGCTTTCTTT.

V gene TRBV6-5 combines with J gene TRBJ2-7; TRBD1 agrees at 7 bases. The CDR3 is made up of 13 amino acids. Germline V gives CDR1 MNHEY, CDR2 SVGAGI. After removal of 8 bases from V and 3 bases from J, the junction contained 7 bases not matched to a gene. This chain's CDR3 is CASRMDRFYEQYF. The CDR3 DNA reads as TGTGCCAGCCGAATGGACAGGTTCTACGAGCAGTACTTC.

In DNA form, the CDR3 reads TGTGCCAGCAGCTTAGCCAGGACTAGCGGAGCCTACGAGCAGTACTTC. Protein product: CASSLARTSGAYEQYF. The chain employs TRBV7-2 and TRBJ2-7, with TRBD2 identical over 10 bases. The V gene's germline CDR1 is SGHTA and CDR2 FQGNSA. The CDR3 consists of 16 residues. With V trimmed by 0 bases and J by 2 bases, 4 bases remained unmatched.

The V call is TRBV7-2, the J call TRBJ1-1, with D unclear. CDR1 SGHTA and CDR2 FQGNSA come from the germline V gene. The CDR3 sequence is 13 residues long. V lost 5 bases and J lost 1, with 8 bases in between. CDR3 residues: CASSPRQNTEAFF. The CDR3 DNA reads TGTGCCAGCAGCCCGAGACAGAACACTGAAGCTTTCTTT.

This clone turned up a few times. The CDR3 loop is CASEIGGSQETQYF. As DNA, the CDR3 is TGTGCCAGCGAGATTGGCGGTAGCCAAGAGACCCAGTACTTC. The rearrangement links TRBV6-5 to TRBJ2-5, with D hard to call. The germline gives CDR1 MNHEY, CDR2 SVGAGI. The CDR3 sequence is 14 residues long. Trimming stripped 8 bases from V and 1 base from J, with 14 bases between.

This chain joins TRBV27 and TRBJ2-7; D perhaps matches TRBD2 (5 bases). The CDR3 covers 15 residues. Trimming took 2 bases from V and 3 from J, leaving 14 bases between them. Germline assignment: CDR1 MNHEY and CDR2 SMNVEV (reference sequence). CDR3 in amino acids: CASSLRGPGFYEQYF. In DNA form, the CDR3 reads TGTGCCAGCAGTTTAAGAGGGCCTGGATTCTACGAGCAGTACTTC.

The rearrangement uses TRBV4-2 and TRBJ1-2, with a tentative D call TRBD1 (5 bases). Per the germline V gene, CDR1 is LGHNA and CDR2 is YNFKEQ. The CDR3 totals 15 residues. V was trimmed by 0 bases and J by 3 bases, leaving 11 bases between them. As DNA, the CDR3 is TGTGCCAGCAGCCAAGATATCAGGACATACTATGGCTACACCTTC. Translation: CASSQDIRTYYGYTF.

The rearrangement uses TRBV6-5 and TRBJ1-1; D possibly corresponds to TRBD1 (6 bases). This CDR3 has 15 amino acids. Trimming took 0 bases from V and 4 from J, leaving 12 bases between them. Germline CDR1 and CDR2: MNHEY and SVGAGI. CDR3 nucleotides: TGTGCCAGCAGTTACTCGGGGGCCTTGGTCACTGAAGCTTTCTTT. Translation gives CASSYSGALVTEAFF.

The chain links TRBV9 to TRBJ2-7; TRBD1 matches at 9 bases. The V gene end was trimmed by 0 bases and the J gene end by 0 bases; junction bases not matched to a gene: 4. Germline CDR1 is SGDLS and CDR2 is YYNGEE. The CDR3 runs to 16 residues. The CDR3 sequence: CASSVATGGASYEQYF. Here the CDR3 DNA reads TGTGCCAGCAGCGTAGCTACAGGGGGCGCCTCCTACGAGCAGTACTTC. Full variable domain (rest looked up from reference TRBV9 and TRBJ2-7): DSGVTQTPKHLITATGQRVTLRCSPRSGDLSVYWYQQSLDQGLQFLIQYYNGEERAKGNILERFSAQQFPDLHSELNLSSLELGDSALYFCASSVATGGASYEQYFGPGTRLTVT.

The DNA for the CDR3 is TGTGCCAGCTCGGGGGGTACGAACGGAAACACTGAAGCTTTCTTT. This translates into CASSGGTNGNTEAFF. V gene TRBV18 combines with J gene TRBJ1-1, with TRBD1 as a possible D gene (5 bases). The CDR3 runs 15 residues. V was cut by 6 bases and J by 2 bases, with 16 bases left in between. Per the germline V gene, CDR1 is KGHSH and CDR2 is LQKENI.

The chain employs TRBV28 and TRBJ2-1, with a weak D call TRBD1 (5 bases). V was trimmed by 5 bases and J by 0 bases, leaving 20 bases between them. The CDR3 contains 18 residues. Germline lookup yields CDR1 MDHEN and CDR2 SYDVKM. The CDR3 reads CASSPRVRTRSSYNEQFF. The CDR3 nucleotides are TGTGCCAGCAGTCCCAGAGTCCGGACACGAAGCTCCTACAATGAGCAGTTCTTC.

The chain combines TRBV19 with TRBJ2-7; the match to TRBD2 covers 7 bases. The junction had 3 bases not matched to a gene; V was cut back by 1 base and J by 0 bases. CDR1 is LNHDA, CDR2 SQIVND, per germline (reference sequence). This CDR3 comprises 15 residues. The CDR3 here is CASSIGEGISYEQYF. The CDR3 nucleotides are TGTGCCAGTAGTATAGGGGAGGGGATCTCCTACGAGCAGTACTTC.

This chain uses TRBV29-1 with TRBJ2-1, with D possibly being TRBD1 (6 bases). V lost 7 bases to trimming and J lost 7 bases, with 17 bases between them. Germline loops: CDR1 SQVTM, CDR2 ANQGSEA. There are 13 residues in the CDR3. The chain's CDR3 is CSDRDGRLNEQFF. The DNA for the CDR3 is TGCAGCGACAGGGACGGACGTCTAAATGAGCAGTTCTTC.

The V call is TRBV5-1, the J call TRBJ2-2; 7 bases line up with TRBD1. The germline gives CDR1 SGHRS, CDR2 YFSETQ. V lost 0 bases and J lost 2; bases outside the gene matches: 4. The CDR3 runs 16 residues. DNA of the CDR3: TGCGCCAGCAGCTTGGAGGGACAGATAAACACCGGGGAGCTGTTTTTT. Its protein is CASSLEGQINTGELFF.

The chain recombines TRBV11-2 with TRBJ1-5; D unclear. V was clipped by 1 base and J by 7 bases, with 8 bases between them. The CDR3 has 13 residues. CDR1 SGHAT and CDR2 FQNNGV come from the germline V gene. This chain's CDR3 is CASSLARSQPQHF. CDR3 DNA: TGTGCCAGCAGCTTAGCGCGATCCCAGCCCCAGCATTTT.

The chain uses TRBV29-1 and TRBJ2-7, with D possibly TRBD1 on 5 matching bases. Between the trimmed V and J ends, which lost 0 bases and 9 bases, there was a span of 9 bases. CDR3 length: 11 residues. Germline CDR1 and CDR2: SQVTM and ANQGSEA. The CDR3 region is CSVEDRETQYF. The DNA for the CDR3 is TGCAGCGTTGAAGACAGGGAAACGCAGTACTTC.

The chain combines TRBV28 with TRBJ1-2; the D gene is possibly TRBD1 (6 bases). With 5 bases removed from V and 8 bases from J, the gap between germline ends came to 12 bases. Germline lookup yields CDR1 MDHEN and CDR2 SYDVKM. The CDR3 totals 12 residues. The CDR3 DNA follows: TGTGCCAGCAGTATTCAGGGGCGCGGCTACACCTTC. Its protein product is CASSIQGRGYTF.

This clone was seen a handful of times. The chain couples TRBV10-3 to TRBJ2-1, with 8 bases aligning to TRBD1. The trim removed 4 bases at V and 3 bases at J, leaving 5 bases unmatched. Germline-derived CDR1 and CDR2 are ENHRY and SYGVKD. CDR3 length: 15 residues. The CDR3 region is CAISGGQGGYNEQFF. The CDR3, as DNA: TGTGCCATCAGTGGAGGACAGGGTGGCTACAATGAGCAGTTCTTC.

The chain links TRBV28 to TRBJ2-7; D may be TRBD1 (5 bases). The germline V gene encodes CDR1 MDHEN and CDR2 SYDVKM. V was pared by 7 bases and J by 0 bases, with 7 bases between. The CDR3 covers 12 residues. CDR3 amino acids: CASNDSSYEQYF. The CDR3 DNA reads as TGTGCCAGCAATGACAGCTCCTACGAGCAGTACTTC.

The genes are TRBV11-3 and TRBJ2-7; tentatively, D is TRBD2 (5 bases). V was pared by 5 bases and J by 7 bases, with 15 bases between. Germline CDR1 reads SGHNT; CDR2 reads YENEEA. The CDR3 has 13 residues. CDR3 sequence reads: CASSPRTSGEQYF. DNA for the CDR3: TGTGCCAGCAGCCCCCGAACTAGTGGAGAGCAGTACTTC.

The chain has TRBV28 and TRBJ1-1; possibly TRBD1 for D (6 bases). V dropped 7 bases and J dropped 2 bases, with 14 bases sitting between them. The CDR3 extends over 14 amino acids. Germline V gives CDR1 MDHEN, CDR2 SYDVKM. CDR3 region: CASTLGQRNTEAFF. CDR3 coding DNA: TGTGCCAGCACCCTAGGACAGCGAAACACTGAAGCTTTCTTT.

The chain is built from TRBV6-5 and TRBJ2-3; 13 positions agree with TRBD2. V lost 2 bases, J lost 6 bases, and 5 bases stayed unmatched. Germline V gives CDR1 MNHEY, CDR2 SVGAGI. CDR3 length: 16 residues. For the CDR3, the DNA is TGTGCCAGCAGTTACAAGGGACTAGCGGGACTGGATACGCAGTATTTT. Amino acids: CASSYKGLAGLDTQYF.

This chain links TRBV7-2 with TRBJ2-3; 11 positions agree with TRBD2. The CDR3 runs to 15 residues. The V gene end was trimmed by 8 bases and the J gene end by 3 bases; junction bases not matched to a gene: 7. The germline gives CDR1 SGHTA, CDR2 FQGNSA. The CDR3 spells CASWDIAGGTDTQYF. The CDR3, as DNA: TGTGCCAGCTGGGATATAGCGGGGGGGACAGATACGCAGTATTTT.

The genes are TRBV27 and TRBJ2-7, with a possible D match to TRBD1 (6 bases). CDR1 and CDR2 from the germline V gene are MNHEY and SMNVEV (reference sequence). Between the trimmed V and J ends, which lost 6 bases and 4 bases, there was a span of 16 bases. The length of the CDR3 is 14 residues. CDR3 DNA: TGTGCCAGCAGGAACAGGGCGGAAGCGTACGAGCAGTACTTC. It translates to CASRNRAEAYEQYF.

This clone was counted only a few times. The rearrangement links TRBV7-9 to TRBJ1-1, with D perhaps TRBD1 (5 bases). The CDR3 is 15 amino acids. Trimming cost V 6 bases and J 1 base, with 15 bases left between them. CDR1 is SEHNR and CDR2 is FQNEAQ in the germline V gene (reference sequence). The CDR3 region is CASRKGVGGNTEAFF. CDR3 sequence (DNA): TGTGCCAGCAGGAAGGGTGTCGGGGGGAACACTGAAGCTTTCTTT.

This chain uses TRBV6-5 with TRBJ2-7; 8 nucleotides match TRBD1. Germline CDR1 is MNHEY and CDR2 is SVGAGI. V shed 2 bases and J 6 bases; nucleotides not matched to a gene: 12. This CDR3 has 16 residues. The CDR3 reads CASSYASRQGMSEQYF. The CDR3 nucleotides read TGTGCCAGCAGTTACGCGTCCAGACAGGGGATGAGCGAGCAGTACTTC.